This is a list of T cell receptor beta chains from one sample in a study of cytomegalovirus exposure and HLA in healthy donors. The assay was immunoSEQ multiplex PCR, and TCRdb's table has in-frame clones only and misses some. The specimen's table records 56,000 or so clones. Sequencing used PBMCs. The receptors stem from a man aged 40-49 years in good health and CMV-seropositive. Both conserved end residues are trimmed from each CDR3.

v_call: TRBV5-1; j_call: TRBJ2-7; cdr3_aa: ASSSPPSRTSGYEQY
v_call: TRBV5-6; j_call: TRBJ2-5; cdr3_aa: ASSLGAGEETQY
v_call: TRBV27; j_call: TRBJ2-2; cdr3_aa: ASSPANTGELF
v_call: TRBV4-3; j_call: TRBJ1-2; cdr3_aa: ASSQAGYGYT
v_call: TRBV6-6; j_call: TRBJ1-1; cdr3_aa: ASILQGIDAEAF
v_call: TRBV6-1; j_call: TRBJ2-3; cdr3_aa: ASSENSGRGGTDTQY
v_call: TRBV5-6; j_call: TRBJ2-1; cdr3_aa: ASYLADFYNEQF
v_call: TRBV6-5; j_call: TRBJ2-2; cdr3_aa: AVRDYNTGELF
v_call: TRBV7-2; j_call: TRBJ2-1; cdr3_aa: ASSFAHRATYNEQF
v_call: TRBV29-1; j_call: TRBJ2-7; cdr3_aa: SVLAGPAYEQY
v_call: TRBV7-9; j_call: TRBJ2-4; cdr3_aa: ASSLTTGLAKNIQY
v_call: TRBV11-3; j_call: TRBJ1-1; cdr3_aa: ASSARGGTEAF
v_call: TRBV15; j_call: TRBJ1-1; cdr3_aa: ATSTTGNTEAF
v_call: TRBV6-4; j_call: TRBJ2-3; cdr3_aa: ASSSTSGSGDTQY
v_call: TRBV2; j_call: TRBJ2-7; cdr3_aa: ASSEPAAGTSGTYEQY
v_call: TRBV28; j_call: TRBJ2-5; cdr3_aa: ASSFPGAAKETQY
v_call: TRBV6-5; j_call: TRBJ2-3; cdr3_aa: ASSSPGTDTQY
v_call: TRBV9; j_call: TRBJ2-1; cdr3_aa: ASSVRAGATEQF
v_call: TRBV28; j_call: TRBJ2-7; cdr3_aa: ASSRVSEQY
v_call: TRBV6-1; j_call: TRBJ2-5; cdr3_aa: ASSVRTSGRETQY
v_call: TRBV4-2; j_call: TRBJ2-7; cdr3_aa: ASSQQTGYEQY
v_call: TRBV7-3; j_call: TRBJ2-7; cdr3_aa: ASSFGQSPYEQY
v_call: TRBV25-1; j_call: TRBJ2-4; cdr3_aa: ASSPGGIQY
v_call: TRBV7-9; j_call: TRBJ2-3; cdr3_aa: ASSLLRAGTVHLDTQY
v_call: TRBV27; j_call: TRBJ1-5; cdr3_aa: ASGRSNQPQH
v_call: TRBV6-1; j_call: TRBJ2-1; cdr3_aa: ASSQDYAGSEQF
v_call: TRBV10-2; j_call: TRBJ2-7; cdr3_aa: ASSPDTYEQY
v_call: TRBV5-1; j_call: TRBJ1-6; cdr3_aa: ASSSDTGENSPLH
v_call: TRBV15; j_call: TRBJ1-5; cdr3_aa: ATSERPGYRENQPQH
v_call: TRBV6-6; j_call: TRBJ2-3; cdr3_aa: ASVAGSTDTQY
v_call: TRBV6-1; j_call: TRBJ1-5; cdr3_aa: ASSGDREVGGNQPQH
v_call: TRBV18; j_call: TRBJ2-7; cdr3_aa: ASSPQGWGDEQY
v_call: TRBV18; j_call: TRBJ2-1; cdr3_aa: ASSPWGTTNEQF
v_call: TRBV7-8; j_call: TRBJ2-7; cdr3_aa: ASSLARTSGAAQY
v_call: TRBV30; j_call: TRBJ2-4; cdr3_aa: AWTGKVAKNIQY
v_call: TRBV5-1; j_call: TRBJ2-5; cdr3_aa: ASSPTGGAGETQY
v_call: TRBV15; j_call: TRBJ1-3; cdr3_aa: ATSGLSSGNTIY
v_call: TRBV6-5; j_call: TRBJ1-4; cdr3_aa: ASRQGREKLF
v_call: TRBV4-3; j_call: TRBJ1-5; cdr3_aa: ASSQGTGDSNQPQH
v_call: TRBV5-1; j_call: TRBJ1-1; cdr3_aa: AGRGGQGLGTEAF
v_call: TRBV9; j_call: TRBJ2-1; cdr3_aa: ASSAKPSGTGDNEQF
v_call: TRBV6-5; j_call: TRBJ1-2; cdr3_aa: ASSSQGGGYT
v_call: TRBV5-1; j_call: TRBJ1-4; cdr3_aa: ASSLDRQGAEKLF
v_call: TRBV5-1; j_call: TRBJ1-1; cdr3_aa: ASSLRGNTEAF
v_call: TRBV6-5; j_call: TRBJ2-3; cdr3_aa: ASSYSGGEGDTQY
v_call: TRBV6-1; j_call: TRBJ2-7; cdr3_aa: ASSQGGEQY
v_call: TRBV6-5; j_call: TRBJ2-1; cdr3_aa: ASKASGSTYEQF
v_call: TRBV7-9; j_call: TRBJ2-3; cdr3_aa: ASSLALWVRGGTDTQY
v_call: TRBV5-4; j_call: TRBJ1-1; cdr3_aa: ASSPSVIMNTEAF
v_call: TRBV7-8; j_call: TRBJ1-1; cdr3_aa: ASSSQGAHTEAF